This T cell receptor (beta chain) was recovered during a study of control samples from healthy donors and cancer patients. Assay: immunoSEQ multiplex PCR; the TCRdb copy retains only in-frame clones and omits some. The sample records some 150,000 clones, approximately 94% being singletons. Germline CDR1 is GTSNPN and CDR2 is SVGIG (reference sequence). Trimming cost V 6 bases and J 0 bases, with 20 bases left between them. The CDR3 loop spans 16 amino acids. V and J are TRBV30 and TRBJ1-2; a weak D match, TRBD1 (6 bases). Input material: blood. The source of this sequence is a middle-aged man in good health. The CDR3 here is CACRRRGGLTNYGYTF. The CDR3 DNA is TGTGCCTGCCGCAGAAGGGGGGGACTCACTAACTATGGCTACACCTTC.